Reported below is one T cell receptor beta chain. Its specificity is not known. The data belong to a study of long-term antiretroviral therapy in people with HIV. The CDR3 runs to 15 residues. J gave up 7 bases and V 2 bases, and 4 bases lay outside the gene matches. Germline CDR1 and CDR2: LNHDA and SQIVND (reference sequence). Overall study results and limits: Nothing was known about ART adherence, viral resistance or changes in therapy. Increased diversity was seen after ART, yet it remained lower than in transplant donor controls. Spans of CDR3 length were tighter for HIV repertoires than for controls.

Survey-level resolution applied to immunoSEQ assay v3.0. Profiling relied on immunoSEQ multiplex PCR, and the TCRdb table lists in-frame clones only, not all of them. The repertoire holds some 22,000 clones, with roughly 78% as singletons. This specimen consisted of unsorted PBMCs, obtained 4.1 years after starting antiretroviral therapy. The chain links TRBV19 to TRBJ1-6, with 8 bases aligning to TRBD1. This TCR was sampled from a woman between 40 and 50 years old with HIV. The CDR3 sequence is CASSIQGAPNSPLHF. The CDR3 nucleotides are TGTGCCAGTAGTATACAGGGGGCGCCGAATTCACCCCTCCACTTT.